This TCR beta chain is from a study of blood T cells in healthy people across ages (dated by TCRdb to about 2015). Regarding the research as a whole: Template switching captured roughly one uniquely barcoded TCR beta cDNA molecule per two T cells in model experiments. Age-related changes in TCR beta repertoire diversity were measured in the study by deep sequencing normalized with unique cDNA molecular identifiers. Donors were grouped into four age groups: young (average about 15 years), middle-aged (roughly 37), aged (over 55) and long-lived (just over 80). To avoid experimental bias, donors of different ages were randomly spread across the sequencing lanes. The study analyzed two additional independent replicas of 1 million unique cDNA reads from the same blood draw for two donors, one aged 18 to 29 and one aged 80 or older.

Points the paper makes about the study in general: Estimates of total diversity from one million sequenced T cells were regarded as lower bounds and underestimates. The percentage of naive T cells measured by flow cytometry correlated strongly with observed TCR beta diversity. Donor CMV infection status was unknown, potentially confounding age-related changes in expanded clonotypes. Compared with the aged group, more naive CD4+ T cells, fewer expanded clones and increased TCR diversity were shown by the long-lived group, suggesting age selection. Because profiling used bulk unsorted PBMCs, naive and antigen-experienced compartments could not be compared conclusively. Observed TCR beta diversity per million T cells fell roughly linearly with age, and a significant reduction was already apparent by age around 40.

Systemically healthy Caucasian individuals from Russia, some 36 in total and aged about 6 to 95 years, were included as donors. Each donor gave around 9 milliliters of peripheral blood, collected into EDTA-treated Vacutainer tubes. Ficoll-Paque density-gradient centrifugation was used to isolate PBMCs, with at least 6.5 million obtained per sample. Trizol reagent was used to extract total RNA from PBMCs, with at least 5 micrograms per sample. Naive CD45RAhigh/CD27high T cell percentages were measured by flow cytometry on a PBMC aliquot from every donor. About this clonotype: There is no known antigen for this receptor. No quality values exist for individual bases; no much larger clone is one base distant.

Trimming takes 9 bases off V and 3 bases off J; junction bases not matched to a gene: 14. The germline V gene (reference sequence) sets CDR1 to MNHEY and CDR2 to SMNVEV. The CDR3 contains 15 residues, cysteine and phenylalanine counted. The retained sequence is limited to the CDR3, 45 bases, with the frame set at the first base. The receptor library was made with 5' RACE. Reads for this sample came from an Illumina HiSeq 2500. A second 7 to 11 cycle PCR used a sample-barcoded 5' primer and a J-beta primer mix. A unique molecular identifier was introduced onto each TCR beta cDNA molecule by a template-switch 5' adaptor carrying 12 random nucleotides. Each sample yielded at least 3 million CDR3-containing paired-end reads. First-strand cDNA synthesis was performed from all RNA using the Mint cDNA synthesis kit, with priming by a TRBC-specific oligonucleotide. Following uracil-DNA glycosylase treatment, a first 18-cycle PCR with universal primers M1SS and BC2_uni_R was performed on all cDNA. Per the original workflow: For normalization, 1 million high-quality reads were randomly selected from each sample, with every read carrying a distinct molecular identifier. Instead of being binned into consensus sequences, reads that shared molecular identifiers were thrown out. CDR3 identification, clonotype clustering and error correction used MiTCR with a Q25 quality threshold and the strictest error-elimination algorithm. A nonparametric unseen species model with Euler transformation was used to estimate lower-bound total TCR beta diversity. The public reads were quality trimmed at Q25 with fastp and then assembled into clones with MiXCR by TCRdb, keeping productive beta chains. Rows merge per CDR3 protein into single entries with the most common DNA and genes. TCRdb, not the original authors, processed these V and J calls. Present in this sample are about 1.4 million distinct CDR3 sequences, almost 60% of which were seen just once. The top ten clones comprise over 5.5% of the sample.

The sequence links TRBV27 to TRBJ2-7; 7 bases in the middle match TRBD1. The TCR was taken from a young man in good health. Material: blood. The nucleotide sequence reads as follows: TGTGCCAGTAGTCAGACAGGGTCGAGTTTCTACGAGCAGTACTTC. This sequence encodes CASSQTGSSFYEQYF.